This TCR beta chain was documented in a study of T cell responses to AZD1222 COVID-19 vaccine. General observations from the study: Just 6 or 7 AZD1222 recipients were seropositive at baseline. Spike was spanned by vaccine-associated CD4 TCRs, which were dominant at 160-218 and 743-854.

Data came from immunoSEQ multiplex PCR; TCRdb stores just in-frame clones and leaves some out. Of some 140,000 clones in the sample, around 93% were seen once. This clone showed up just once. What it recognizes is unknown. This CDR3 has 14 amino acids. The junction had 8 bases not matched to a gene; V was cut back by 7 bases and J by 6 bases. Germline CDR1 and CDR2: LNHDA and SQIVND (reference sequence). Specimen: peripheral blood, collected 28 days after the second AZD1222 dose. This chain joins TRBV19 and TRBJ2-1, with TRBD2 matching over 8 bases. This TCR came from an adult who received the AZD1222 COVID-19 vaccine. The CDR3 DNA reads TGTGCCAGTAAAGTACTAGCGGAGGGCAATGAGCAGTTCTTC. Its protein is CASKVLAEGNEQFF.